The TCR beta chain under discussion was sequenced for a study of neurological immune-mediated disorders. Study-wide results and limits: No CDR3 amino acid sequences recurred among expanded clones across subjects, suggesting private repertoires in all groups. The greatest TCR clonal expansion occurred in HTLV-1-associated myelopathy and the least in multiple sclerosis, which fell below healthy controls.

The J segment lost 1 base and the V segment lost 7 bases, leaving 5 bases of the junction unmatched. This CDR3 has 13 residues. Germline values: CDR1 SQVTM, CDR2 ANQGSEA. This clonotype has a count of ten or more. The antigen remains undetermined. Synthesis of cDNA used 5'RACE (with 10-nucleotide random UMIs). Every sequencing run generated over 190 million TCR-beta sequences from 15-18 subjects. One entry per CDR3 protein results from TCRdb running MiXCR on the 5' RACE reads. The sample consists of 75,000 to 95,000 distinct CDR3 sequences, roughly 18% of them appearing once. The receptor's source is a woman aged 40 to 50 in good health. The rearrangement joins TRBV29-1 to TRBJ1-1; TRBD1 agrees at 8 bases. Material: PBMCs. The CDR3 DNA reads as TGCAGCGCCGGGGACAGGACGAACACTGAAGCTTTCTTT. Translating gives CSAGDRTNTEAFF.